One sample yielded the 2 T cell receptor beta chains listed below, sequenced in a study of blood T cell repertoires in COVID-19. The assay was immunoSEQ multiplex PCR, and TCRdb's table has in-frame clones only and misses some. The table has roughly 260,000 clones, 88% seen once. The sequenced sample was peripheral blood. These TCRs come from a man aged 55 to 70 who had recovered from COVID-19.

A few counts support this clone. The V call is TRBV30, the J call TRBJ1-6, with 7 bases fitting TRBD1. The trim removed 2 bases at V and 1 base at J, leaving 5 bases unmatched. Germline CDR1 and CDR2: GTSNPN and SVGIG (reference sequence). The CDR3 length is 16 residues. Written as DNA, the CDR3 is TGTGCCTGGAGTAGACAGGGTCGGTCCTATAATTCACCCCTCCACTTT. This sequence encodes CAWSRQGRSYNSPLHF.

The CDR3 DNA follows: TGTGCCAGCACCAGGATTAATGAAAAACTGTTTTTT. Protein product: CASTRINEKLFF. The rearrangement links TRBV6-5 to TRBJ1-4; unclear D gene. The V gene's germline CDR1 is MNHEY and CDR2 SVGAGI. The CDR3 covers 12 residues. V was clipped by 7 bases and J by 4 bases, with 7 bases between them.